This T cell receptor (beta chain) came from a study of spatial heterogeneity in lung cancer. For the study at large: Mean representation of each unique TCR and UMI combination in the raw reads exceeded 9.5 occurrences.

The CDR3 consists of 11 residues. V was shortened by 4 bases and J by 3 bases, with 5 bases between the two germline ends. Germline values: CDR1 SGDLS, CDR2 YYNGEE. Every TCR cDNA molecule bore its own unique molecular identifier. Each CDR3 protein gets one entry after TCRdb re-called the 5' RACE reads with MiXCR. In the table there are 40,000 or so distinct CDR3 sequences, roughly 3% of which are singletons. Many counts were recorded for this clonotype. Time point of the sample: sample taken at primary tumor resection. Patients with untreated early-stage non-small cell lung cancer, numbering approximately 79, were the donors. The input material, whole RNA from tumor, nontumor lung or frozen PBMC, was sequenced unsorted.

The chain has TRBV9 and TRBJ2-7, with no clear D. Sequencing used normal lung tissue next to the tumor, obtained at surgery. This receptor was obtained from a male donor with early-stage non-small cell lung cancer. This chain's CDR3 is CASSRGYEQYF. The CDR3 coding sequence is TGTGCCAGCAGCCGAGGCTACGAGCAGTACTTC.